This TCR beta chain was found in a study of cytomegalovirus exposure and HLA in healthy donors. Across the study: Unique TCRs numbering some 77 million, obtained from HLA-typed donors, made up an early data release. Study-level findings and limits: The authors enumerated over 150 TCR beta chains as linked to cytomegalovirus.

A remark on this clone: The antigen is unknown.

The primer mix had 60 Vbeta and 13 Jbeta primers. Libraries were prepared by immunoSEQ multiplex PCR; TCRdb keeps only in-frame clonotypes and omits some of them. The sample carries around 150,000 clones, 70% to 80% recorded once. CDR3 length: 10 residues. The V gene lost 7 bases and the J gene lost 6 bases, with 6 bases spanning the gap. From germline, CDR1 is SQVTM and CDR2 ANQGSEA. The sequence derives from a woman in her thirties or forties in good health and CMV-seronegative. Sequences were obtained from PBMCs. The chain links TRBV29-1 to TRBJ1-4, with no clear D. Written as DNA, the CDR3 is TGCAGCGCCATCCATGAAAAACTGTTTTTT. Amino acids: CSAIHEKLFF. The whole variable domain, filled in from reference TRBV29-1 and TRBJ1-4, reads SAVISQKPSRDICQRGTSLTIQCQVDSQVTMMFWYRQQPGQSLTLIATANQGSEATYESGFVIDKFPISRPNLTFSTLTVSNMSPEDSSIYLCSAIHEKLFFGSGTQLSVL.